Sequencing of this T cell receptor beta chain was carried out in a study of cytomegalovirus exposure and HLA in healthy donors. Overall study results and limits: Clonal expansion was found to be greater in HLA-associated TCR beta chains than in equally common others in a later analysis. Earlier results showed most TCR beta V segments being productive about 87% or about 30% of the time. Sequencing likely generated an artifact that appeared as a cluster of highly shared sequence variants. The authors enumerated some 160 TCR beta chains as linked to cytomegalovirus.

Amplification used 60 Vbeta primers and 13 Jbeta primers. Data came from immunoSEQ multiplex PCR; TCRdb stores just in-frame clones and leaves some out. The repertoire holds about 190,000 clones, with approximately 80% as singletons. Germline V gene lookup returns CDR1 MNHEY and CDR2 SVGAGI. The CDR3 is 14 amino acids. Deletions cut 4 bases from V and 12 bases from J, with 21 bases between. To note about this clone: Its target is not known.

Sequencing input: PBMCs. This receptor was obtained from a woman between 18 and 30 years old in good health and CMV-seropositive. The rearrangement joins TRBV6-5 to TRBJ1-2; D not resolved. Written as DNA, the CDR3 is TGTGCCAGCAGTTCGGACTCCTCTGCCGTCGGTGACACCTTC. It is translated as CASSSDSSAVGDTF.